This passage covers 2 T cell receptor beta chains from one sample sequenced in a study of cytomegalovirus exposure and HLA in healthy donors. PCR involved 60 Vbeta and 13 Jbeta primers. Using immunoSEQ multiplex PCR, the repertoire was profiled, and TCRdb retains in-frame clones only, with some absent. Of more than 150,000 clones listed, 84% are singletons. The sequenced sample was PBMCs. The receptors shown here come from a boy between 2 and 10 years old in good health and CMV-seronegative.

The chain joins TRBV15 to TRBJ2-1; tentative D call: TRBD2 (6 bases). CDR3 size: 14 residues. V gave up 0 bases and J gave up 8 bases, with 11 bases separating them. The germline V gene has CDR1 LNHNV and CDR2 YYDKDF (reference sequence). CDR3 protein: CATSREKGEDEQFF. The CDR3 bases are TGTGCCACCAGCAGAGAAAAAGGGGAGGATGAGCAGTTCTTC.

This rearrangement joins TRBV9 to TRBJ1-2; maybe TRBD1 (6 bases). The CDR3 runs to 14 residues. The V end lost 4 bases, the J end lost 7 bases, and 17 bases lay between the germline ends. CDR1 and CDR2 from the germline V gene are SGDLS and YYNGEE. CDR3 sequence (DNA): TGTGCCAGCAGCCCGAGATACTCACAGGGTGGCTACACCTTC. This gives the protein CASSPRYSQGGYTF.